The T cell receptor beta chain described here comes from a study of radiation and T cells in renal cell carcinoma. Whole-study findings and limits: Without pretreatment biopsies, baseline tumor clonotype presence was undetermined.

With regard to this clone: The antigen remains unidentified.

The assay was immunoSEQ multiplex PCR, and TCRdb's table has in-frame clones only and misses some. Here the sample spans some 60,000 clones, around 81% being singletons. The CDR3 is 14 amino acids. Trimming removed 1 base from V and 1 base from J, with 7 bases in between. CDR1 LGHNA and CDR2 YSLEER come from the germline V gene. As for time point: blood 2 weeks post-SBRT. Described treatment: 15 Gy SBRT to primary tumor, nephrectomy 4 weeks later. After SBRT, blood was collected at 2 and 4 weeks, plus baseline. This clonotype originated in a man aged 55 to 70 with renal cell carcinoma. The sequences come from blood, collected from a patient whose treatment included radiotherapy and nephrectomy. The chain links TRBV4-3 to TRBJ1-1, with no clear D. In DNA form, the CDR3 reads TGCGCCAGCAGCCAAGGGACTCAGAACACTGAAGCTTTCTTT. This sequence encodes CASSQGTQNTEAFF.